One and the same sample provided the 32 T cell receptor beta chains below, sequenced in a study of tumor and adjacent non-tumor tissue in lung cancer. This sample's RNA came from whole unsorted tissue. A modified ARM-PCR protocol with three rounds of nested PCR amplified TCRbeta. TCRdb analysed the multiplex PCR reads with MiXCR anew, one entry per CDR3 protein. The repertoire consists of under 150,000 distinct CDR3 sequences, with around 65% occurring once and the leading ten covering roughly 20%. The specimen sequenced was lung tumor tissue. These receptors originate from a man aged 55 to 70 with small cell lung cancer.

DNA of the CDR3: TGCAGTGCACTACAGGGGAGGGGTGGCTACACCTTC. Amino acid sequence: CSALQGRGGYTF. The rearrangement joins TRBV20-1 to TRBJ1-2, with 7 bases lining up with TRBD1. CDR3 length: 12 amino acids. Germline CDR1 and CDR2: DFQATT and SNEGSKA (reference sequence). With 6 bases clipped from V and 7 bases from J, the junction kept 8 bases outside the gene matches.

Concerning this clonotype itself: Its ends do not fully match the called genes, so a read error is possible. CDR3 amino acids: CAGSLARGTDTEYF. CDR3 nucleotides: TGTGCCGGCAGCTTAGCACGTGGAACAGATACGGAGTATTTT. This chain joins TRBV11-2 and TRBJ2-3; no clear D. The CDR3 spans 14 residues. Germline lookup yields CDR1 SGHAT and CDR2 FQNNGV. Combining the CDR3 with reference TRBV11-2 and TRBJ2-3 gives the whole variable domain EAGVAQSPRYKIIEKRQSVAFWCNPISGHATLYWYQQILGQGPKLLIQFQNNGVVDDSQLPKDRFSAERLKGVDSTLKIQPAKLEDSAVYLCAGSLARGTDTEYFGPGTRLTVL.

This clonotype was observed a few times. The V and J genes are TRBV28 and TRBJ2-2; D is uncertain. CDR1 is MDHEN and CDR2 is SYDVKM in the germline V gene. This CDR3 has 15 amino acids. V was shortened by 5 bases and J by 3 bases, with 13 bases between the two germline ends. CDR3 nucleotides: TGTGCCAGCAGTCTCCCTATACAAGACACCGGGGAGCTGTTTTTT. Residues: CASSLPIQDTGELFF. The variable domain in full, with the rest retrieved from reference TRBV28 and TRBJ2-2, is DVKVTQSSRYLVKRTGEKVFLECVQDMDHENMFWYRQDPGLGLRLIYFSYDVKMKEKGDIPEGYSVSREKKERFSLILESASTNQTSMYLCASSLPIQDTGELFFGEGSRLTVL.

The table lists this clonotype with a count of one. The chain uses TRBV19 and TRBJ1-5; unclear D gene. Germline values: CDR1 LNHDA, CDR2 SQIVND (reference sequence). CDR3 length: 15 amino acids. Trimming shortened V by 4 bases and J by 6 bases, and 16 bases separated the two germline ends. CDR3 DNA: TGTGCCAGTAGTACCAACATGGTAGGAGGTCAGCCCCAGCATTTT. Its protein product is CASSTNMVGGQPQHF.

This clonotype was observed at least ten times. The CDR3 coding sequence is TGCAGCGTTGCACCCTACGGGGACACTGAAGCTTTCTTT. It encodes CSVAPYGDTEAFF. This rearrangement joins TRBV29-1 to TRBJ1-1; D gene unclear. This CDR3 contains 13 residues. Trimming left V 4 bases short and J 3 bases short, with 12 bases between. Germline V gene sequence: CDR1 SQVTM, CDR2 ANQGSEA.

This clonotype occurred a few times. The chain recombines TRBV5-4 with TRBJ2-7; TRBD1 or TRBD2 may be the D gene (6 bases each). Germline V CDR1 and CDR2: SGHNT, YYREEE (reference sequence). V was clipped by 6 bases and J by 0 bases, with 13 bases between them. The CDR3 is 14 amino acids. Written as DNA, the CDR3 is TGTGCCAGCACCCGAGGGGGGAACTCCTACGAGCAGTACTTC. Translation: CASTRGGNSYEQYF.

Turning to this clonotype: Because it lacks the conserved phenylalanine or tryptophan at the end, this CDR3 is likely a read error. The chain combines TRBV11-3 with TRBJ2-2; a weak D match, TRBD2 (7 bases). Trimming removed 7 bases from V and 6 bases from J, with 18 bases in between. The CDR3 is 15 amino acids. Germline V CDR1 and CDR2: SGHNT, YENEEA. The CDR3 reads CASTEGGGASGELFL. The CDR3 region has the DNA TGTGCCAGCACCGAAGGGGGGGGCGCATCCGGGGAGCTGTTTTTA.

This clonotype was counted only a few times. This could be a read error, since a much larger clone is one nucleotide away. The chain has TRBV11-2 and TRBJ2-1; no firm D call. Germline V lookup: CDR1 SGHAT, CDR2 FQNNGV. This CDR3 spans 13 amino acids. The CDR3 coding sequence is TGTCCCAGCAGCTTTACCTCTACCAATGAGCAGTTCTTC. Amino acids: CPSSFTSTNEQFF.

The sample holds a few counts of this clonotype. This chain uses TRBV12-3 or TRBV12-4 with TRBJ1-6, with D perhaps matching TRBD1 (5 bases). V lost 1 base and J 10 bases, leaving 11 bases between the germline ends. The CDR3 sequence is 14 residues long. CDR3 nucleotide sequence: TGTGCCAGCAGTTTAGGAGGGAGGGACTCACCCCTCCACTTT. It yields the protein CASSLGGRDSPLHF.

The sample holds a few counts of this clonotype. Just one base apart from a much larger clone, this may be a read error. The gene calls are TRBV11-2 and TRBJ2-3; 7 bases line up with TRBD2. The CDR3 covers 15 residues. Germline lookup yields CDR1 SGHAT and CDR2 FQNNGV. The chain's CDR3 is CASGLGGSPTDTQYF. CDR3 in DNA: TGTGCCAGCGGCTTAGGCGGGAGCCCCACAGATACGCAGTATTTT.

In regard to this clonotype: This clone may be a read error of a much larger clone one base away. The chain is built from TRBV20-1 and TRBJ2-7; 15 bases map to TRBD2. The CDR3 loop spans 16 amino acids. Germline CDR1 reads DFQATT; CDR2 reads SNEGSKA (reference sequence). CDR3 region: CGAQPGTSGRRYEQYF. DNA for the CDR3: TGCGGTGCCCAACCCGGGACTAGCGGGAGGAGGTACGAGCAGTACTTC.

As to this clonotype: One end of the junction fails to match germline, which may point to a read error. The V call is TRBV6-6, the J call TRBJ1-5, with D possibly TRBD1 on 6 matching bases. The V gene's germline CDR1 is MNHNY and CDR2 SVGAGI (reference sequence). There are 12 residues in the CDR3. The DNA of the CDR3 is TGTGTCAGCAGTTATTCTGGACAGCCCCAACATTTT. Translated: CVSSYSGQPQHF.

Comments on this clonotype: A read error may be the cause here, since a much bigger clone is one base away. The gene calls are TRBV12-3 or TRBV12-4 and TRBJ1-5; D ambiguous. The CDR3 runs 15 residues. Trimming shortened V by 5 bases and J by 0 bases, and 11 bases separated the two germline ends. CDR3 in DNA: TGTGCCAGCAGTCCGCGACAAGGTAGCAATCAGCCCCAGCATTTT. It specifies CASSPRQGSNQPQHF.

In regard to this clonotype: The final CDR3 position lacks the conserved phenylalanine or tryptophan, pointing to a likely read error. The chain combines TRBV11-3 with TRBJ2-1, with 8 bases fitting TRBD2. This CDR3 has 17 residues. Germline CDR1 reads SGHNT; CDR2 reads YENEEA. The CDR3: CANSSGLVGGPYNEQFI. The CDR3 DNA reads TGTGCCAACAGCTCGGGACTAGTGGGAGGGCCCTACAATGAGCAGTTCATC.

This clonotype came up a few times. The chain recombines TRBV7-9 with TRBJ2-1; 15 bases map to TRBD2. Germline V gives CDR1 SEHNR, CDR2 FQNEAQ (reference sequence). Unmatched junction bases numbered 6, after V lost 5 bases and J lost 4 bases. CDR3 length: 17 amino acids. Here the CDR3 reads CASSAGLAGGRYNEQFF. CDR3 DNA sequence: TGTGCCAGCAGCGCAGGACTAGCGGGAGGGCGGTACAATGAGCAGTTCTTC. Combining the CDR3 with reference TRBV7-9 and TRBJ2-1 gives the whole variable domain DTGVSQNPRHKITKRGQNVTFRCDPISEHNRLYWYRQTLGQGPEFLTYFQNEAQLEKSRLLSDRFSAERPKGSFSTLEIQRTEQGDSAMYLCASSAGLAGGRYNEQFFGPGTRLTVL.

The chain combines TRBV20-1 with TRBJ1-1, with D perhaps TRBD1 (6 bases). Germline CDR1 DFQATT, CDR2 SNEGSKA (reference sequence). Between the trimmed V and J ends, which lost 0 bases and 0 bases, there was a span of 17 bases. This CDR3 is 17 amino acids long. The CDR3 is CSAREPTGGMVNTEAFF. CDR3 sequence (DNA): TGCAGTGCTAGAGAGCCCACGGGGGGCATGGTGAACACTGAAGCTTTCTTT.

Worth noting for this clonotype: An end of the junction does not agree with germline; a read error may underlie this. This sequence joins TRBV4-1 and TRBJ2-1; TRBD2 aligns across 12 bases. Germline values: CDR1 MGHRA, CDR2 YSYEKL. The CDR3 has 15 residues. For the CDR3, the DNA is TGCGTCAGCAGGGTTGGACTAGCGGGAAACGATGAGCAGTTCTTC. Translation: CVSRVGLAGNDEQFF.

In regard to this clonotype: This may stem from a read error, because a much larger clone lies one nucleotide away. The genes are TRBV6-6 and TRBJ2-3; possible D gene TRBD1, 7 bases. Germline values: CDR1 MNHNY, CDR2 SVGAGI (reference sequence). V was trimmed by 6 bases and J by 2 bases, leaving 15 bases between them. The CDR3 is 15 residues long. The chain's CDR3 is CASRRQGGNTDTQYF. CDR3 DNA sequence: TGTGCCAGCAGAAGACAGGGAGGTAACACAGATACGCAGTATTTT.

In this sample, this clonotype turned up a few times. One end of the junction fails to match germline, which may point to a read error. V and J are TRBV20-1 and TRBJ2-5; the D is unclear. The CDR3 runs to 12 residues. Germline lookup yields CDR1 DFQATT and CDR2 SNEGSKA (reference sequence). The chain's CDR3 is CSASSGQETQHF. In DNA, the CDR3 is TGCAGTGCTAGTTCCGGCCAAGAGACCCAGCACTTC.

CDR3 bases: TGTGCCAGCAGCCTGACAGGGGACGGGTCTAACTATGGCTACACCTTC. It yields the protein CASSLTGDGSNYGYTF. V is TRBV5-6 and J is TRBJ1-2; TRBD1 aligns across 8 bases. Germline V gives CDR1 SGHDT, CDR2 YYEEEE. The CDR3 is made up of 16 amino acids. V lost 4 bases to trimming and J lost 0 bases; unmatched junction nucleotides: 8.

This clonotype was recorded many times. V usage is TRBV5-4 and J usage is TRBJ2-4; D is undetermined. The V gene lost 5 bases and the J gene lost 5 bases, with 14 bases spanning the gap. This CDR3 has 14 residues. CDR1 SGHNT and CDR2 YYREEE come from the germline V gene (reference sequence). CDR3 in DNA: TGTGCCAGCAGTTATTTGAATACCGAAAACATTCAGTACTTC. Protein product: CASSYLNTENIQYF.

This clonotype was counted only a few times. V gene TRBV29-1 combines with J gene TRBJ2-3, with TRBD2 matching over 10 bases. With 2 bases clipped from V and 7 bases from J, the junction kept 9 bases outside the gene matches. CDR1 and CDR2 (germline): SQVTM, ANQGSEA. This CDR3 region has 15 residues. CDR3 coding DNA: TGCAGCGTTGAACGGCTAGCGGGAGAACTAAATACGCAGTATTTT. It encodes CSVERLAGELNTQYF.

The gene calls are TRBV11-2 and TRBJ2-1; D is undetermined. V was pared by 8 bases and J by 6 bases, with 20 bases between. The CDR3 covers 15 residues. From germline, CDR1 is SGHAT and CDR2 FQNNGV. CDR3 nucleotides: TGTGCCAGCTGTAGAACCGGATCCCCAGGCAATGAGCAGTTCTTC. As protein: CASCRTGSPGNEQFF.

The chain has TRBV4-1 and TRBJ1-1, with TRBD1 as a possible D gene (6 bases). The length of the CDR3 is 16 residues. Germline CDR1 reads MGHRA; CDR2 reads YSYEKL. V was pared by 0 bases and J by 11 bases, with 22 bases between. CDR3 loop: CASSQDGREGQGRAFF. The CDR3 bases are TGCGCCAGCAGCCAAGATGGTCGAGAGGGACAAGGTAGGGCTTTCTTT.

This clonotype appeared once. The chain couples TRBV20-1 to TRBJ2-4; D perhaps matches TRBD1 (6 bases). The V gene lost 3 bases and the J gene lost 6 bases, with 18 bases spanning the gap. The CDR3 is 15 residues long. The germline gives CDR1 DFQATT, CDR2 SNEGSKA (reference sequence). Written as DNA, the CDR3 is TGCAGTGCTAGTGCAGACGACAGGTTTCGAAACATTCAGTACTTC. It codes for CSASADDRFRNIQYF.

The V call is TRBV12-3 or TRBV12-4, the J call TRBJ2-1; 8 nucleotides line up with TRBD2. The CDR3 totals 18 residues. J lost 3 bases, V lost 1 base, and 11 bases had no gene match. CDR3 region: CASSLVLSGTSVYNEQFF. CDR3 nucleotide sequence: TGTGCCAGCAGTTTAGTACTCTCGGGGACTAGTGTCTACAATGAGCAGTTCTTC.

This clonotype has only one observation. At one of its ends the junction is not consistent with the germline gene, which may arise from a read error. The chain employs TRBV6-5 and TRBJ2-2; possibly TRBD1 for D (6 bases). The CDR3 covers 15 residues. Germline lookup yields CDR1 MNHEY and CDR2 SVGAGI. DNA of the CDR3: TGTGCCAGTAGTCCATACAGGGATAGCACCTGGGAGCTGTTTTTT. Protein sequence: CASSPYRDSTWELFF.

As concerns this clonotype: A much larger clone lies one base from this, so it may be a read error. In DNA, the CDR3 is TGTGCCAGCAGTTATAGGGGGCGGAATTCAGCCCTCCACTTT. This codes for CASSYRGRNSALHF. V usage is TRBV12-3 or TRBV12-4 and J usage is TRBJ1-6; 7 bases map to TRBD1. The CDR3 has 14 residues.

This chain uses TRBV6-1 with TRBJ2-5, with no clear D. The germline CDR1 and CDR2 sequences are MNHNS and SASEGT. V was pared by 4 bases and J by 7 bases, with 13 bases between. This CDR3 is built from 13 residues. The CDR3 reads CASSVVRHWTQYF. DNA for the CDR3: TGTGCCAGCAGTGTTGTGAGGCATTGGACCCAGTACTTC.

As regards this clonotype: One end of the junction fails to match germline, which may point to a read error. V and J are TRBV11-1 and TRBJ2-1, with D perhaps TRBD2 (5 bases). Germline V CDR1 and CDR2: SGHAT, FQDESV (reference sequence). The CDR3 runs 16 residues. CDR3 nucleotide sequence: TGTGCCAGCAGCTCGATGGTGGGAGAAGGGTACAATGACCAGTTCTTC. Translation: CASSSMVGEGYNDQFF.

The rearrangement uses TRBV5-1 and TRBJ2-7; maybe TRBD1 (7 bases). This CDR3 contains 14 residues. From germline, CDR1 is SGHRS and CDR2 YFSETQ. V lost 5 bases to trimming and J lost 7 bases, with 19 bases between them. The CDR3 here is CASRPGGSLYEQYF. CDR3 DNA sequence: TGCGCCAGCAGACCAGGGGGGAGCCTCTATGAGCAGTACTTC.

In regard to this clonotype: A single base separates this from a much larger clone, so it may be a read error. This chain joins TRBV29-1 and TRBJ1-1, with D uncertain. Germline CDR1 reads SQVTM; CDR2 reads ANQGSEA. This CDR3 has 13 residues. CDR3 region: CSVRTGRDTVAFF. The CDR3 region has the DNA TGCAGCGTTCGCACGGGGAGAGACACTGTAGCTTTCTTT.